This TCR beta chain derives from a study of early T cells in non-severe SARS-CoV-2 infection. Study-wide results and caveats: Comparison of clonotypes with VDJdb favored anti-spike CD8 responses while missing private and CD4 specificities.

V was pared by 6 bases and J by 1 base, with 15 bases between. The CDR3 extends over 15 amino acids. Germline CDR1 SEHNR, CDR2 FQNEAQ (reference sequence). Attachment of unique molecular identifiers was made to individual cDNA molecules. TCRdb re-derived calls from the 5' RACE reads in MiXCR, one entry per CDR3 protein. The sample shows 50,000 to 65,000 distinct CDR3 sequences, just under 9% of them seen only once. Regarding this clonotype: No antigen is known for it.

The clonotype was recovered from an adult who was a healthcare worker with PCR-confirmed SARS-CoV-2 infection or an uninfected control (not recorded which). The sample consisted of whole blood. The genes are TRBV7-9 and TRBJ2-5; D is perhaps TRBD2 (6 bases). CDR3 amino acids: CASRTFGGSQETQYF. CDR3 in DNA: TGTGCCAGCAGAACCTTCGGAGGGTCCCAAGAGACCCAGTACTTC.